This entry is about one T cell receptor (beta chain). Germline CDR1 and CDR2: MDHEN and SYDVKM. The V end was cut by 8 bases, the J end by 0 bases, with 11 bases between. The CDR3 has 14 amino acids. The sample is drawn from a study of T cell changes during pregnancy in multiple sclerosis. The data were produced by immunoSEQ multiplex PCR, yet TCRdb's version contains in-frame clones alone and is incomplete. This sample has tens of thousands of clones, with approximately 95% found just once. Specimen: peripheral blood, collected after pregnancy. This receptor was identified in a female donor in good health, enrolled as a control in a pregnancy study. The chain is built from TRBV28 and TRBJ1-5; TRBD1 might be the D (5 bases). The CDR3 reads CASQAGFSNQPQHF. As DNA, the CDR3 is TGTGCCAGCCAGGCAGGGTTTAGCAATCAGCCCCAGCATTTT.